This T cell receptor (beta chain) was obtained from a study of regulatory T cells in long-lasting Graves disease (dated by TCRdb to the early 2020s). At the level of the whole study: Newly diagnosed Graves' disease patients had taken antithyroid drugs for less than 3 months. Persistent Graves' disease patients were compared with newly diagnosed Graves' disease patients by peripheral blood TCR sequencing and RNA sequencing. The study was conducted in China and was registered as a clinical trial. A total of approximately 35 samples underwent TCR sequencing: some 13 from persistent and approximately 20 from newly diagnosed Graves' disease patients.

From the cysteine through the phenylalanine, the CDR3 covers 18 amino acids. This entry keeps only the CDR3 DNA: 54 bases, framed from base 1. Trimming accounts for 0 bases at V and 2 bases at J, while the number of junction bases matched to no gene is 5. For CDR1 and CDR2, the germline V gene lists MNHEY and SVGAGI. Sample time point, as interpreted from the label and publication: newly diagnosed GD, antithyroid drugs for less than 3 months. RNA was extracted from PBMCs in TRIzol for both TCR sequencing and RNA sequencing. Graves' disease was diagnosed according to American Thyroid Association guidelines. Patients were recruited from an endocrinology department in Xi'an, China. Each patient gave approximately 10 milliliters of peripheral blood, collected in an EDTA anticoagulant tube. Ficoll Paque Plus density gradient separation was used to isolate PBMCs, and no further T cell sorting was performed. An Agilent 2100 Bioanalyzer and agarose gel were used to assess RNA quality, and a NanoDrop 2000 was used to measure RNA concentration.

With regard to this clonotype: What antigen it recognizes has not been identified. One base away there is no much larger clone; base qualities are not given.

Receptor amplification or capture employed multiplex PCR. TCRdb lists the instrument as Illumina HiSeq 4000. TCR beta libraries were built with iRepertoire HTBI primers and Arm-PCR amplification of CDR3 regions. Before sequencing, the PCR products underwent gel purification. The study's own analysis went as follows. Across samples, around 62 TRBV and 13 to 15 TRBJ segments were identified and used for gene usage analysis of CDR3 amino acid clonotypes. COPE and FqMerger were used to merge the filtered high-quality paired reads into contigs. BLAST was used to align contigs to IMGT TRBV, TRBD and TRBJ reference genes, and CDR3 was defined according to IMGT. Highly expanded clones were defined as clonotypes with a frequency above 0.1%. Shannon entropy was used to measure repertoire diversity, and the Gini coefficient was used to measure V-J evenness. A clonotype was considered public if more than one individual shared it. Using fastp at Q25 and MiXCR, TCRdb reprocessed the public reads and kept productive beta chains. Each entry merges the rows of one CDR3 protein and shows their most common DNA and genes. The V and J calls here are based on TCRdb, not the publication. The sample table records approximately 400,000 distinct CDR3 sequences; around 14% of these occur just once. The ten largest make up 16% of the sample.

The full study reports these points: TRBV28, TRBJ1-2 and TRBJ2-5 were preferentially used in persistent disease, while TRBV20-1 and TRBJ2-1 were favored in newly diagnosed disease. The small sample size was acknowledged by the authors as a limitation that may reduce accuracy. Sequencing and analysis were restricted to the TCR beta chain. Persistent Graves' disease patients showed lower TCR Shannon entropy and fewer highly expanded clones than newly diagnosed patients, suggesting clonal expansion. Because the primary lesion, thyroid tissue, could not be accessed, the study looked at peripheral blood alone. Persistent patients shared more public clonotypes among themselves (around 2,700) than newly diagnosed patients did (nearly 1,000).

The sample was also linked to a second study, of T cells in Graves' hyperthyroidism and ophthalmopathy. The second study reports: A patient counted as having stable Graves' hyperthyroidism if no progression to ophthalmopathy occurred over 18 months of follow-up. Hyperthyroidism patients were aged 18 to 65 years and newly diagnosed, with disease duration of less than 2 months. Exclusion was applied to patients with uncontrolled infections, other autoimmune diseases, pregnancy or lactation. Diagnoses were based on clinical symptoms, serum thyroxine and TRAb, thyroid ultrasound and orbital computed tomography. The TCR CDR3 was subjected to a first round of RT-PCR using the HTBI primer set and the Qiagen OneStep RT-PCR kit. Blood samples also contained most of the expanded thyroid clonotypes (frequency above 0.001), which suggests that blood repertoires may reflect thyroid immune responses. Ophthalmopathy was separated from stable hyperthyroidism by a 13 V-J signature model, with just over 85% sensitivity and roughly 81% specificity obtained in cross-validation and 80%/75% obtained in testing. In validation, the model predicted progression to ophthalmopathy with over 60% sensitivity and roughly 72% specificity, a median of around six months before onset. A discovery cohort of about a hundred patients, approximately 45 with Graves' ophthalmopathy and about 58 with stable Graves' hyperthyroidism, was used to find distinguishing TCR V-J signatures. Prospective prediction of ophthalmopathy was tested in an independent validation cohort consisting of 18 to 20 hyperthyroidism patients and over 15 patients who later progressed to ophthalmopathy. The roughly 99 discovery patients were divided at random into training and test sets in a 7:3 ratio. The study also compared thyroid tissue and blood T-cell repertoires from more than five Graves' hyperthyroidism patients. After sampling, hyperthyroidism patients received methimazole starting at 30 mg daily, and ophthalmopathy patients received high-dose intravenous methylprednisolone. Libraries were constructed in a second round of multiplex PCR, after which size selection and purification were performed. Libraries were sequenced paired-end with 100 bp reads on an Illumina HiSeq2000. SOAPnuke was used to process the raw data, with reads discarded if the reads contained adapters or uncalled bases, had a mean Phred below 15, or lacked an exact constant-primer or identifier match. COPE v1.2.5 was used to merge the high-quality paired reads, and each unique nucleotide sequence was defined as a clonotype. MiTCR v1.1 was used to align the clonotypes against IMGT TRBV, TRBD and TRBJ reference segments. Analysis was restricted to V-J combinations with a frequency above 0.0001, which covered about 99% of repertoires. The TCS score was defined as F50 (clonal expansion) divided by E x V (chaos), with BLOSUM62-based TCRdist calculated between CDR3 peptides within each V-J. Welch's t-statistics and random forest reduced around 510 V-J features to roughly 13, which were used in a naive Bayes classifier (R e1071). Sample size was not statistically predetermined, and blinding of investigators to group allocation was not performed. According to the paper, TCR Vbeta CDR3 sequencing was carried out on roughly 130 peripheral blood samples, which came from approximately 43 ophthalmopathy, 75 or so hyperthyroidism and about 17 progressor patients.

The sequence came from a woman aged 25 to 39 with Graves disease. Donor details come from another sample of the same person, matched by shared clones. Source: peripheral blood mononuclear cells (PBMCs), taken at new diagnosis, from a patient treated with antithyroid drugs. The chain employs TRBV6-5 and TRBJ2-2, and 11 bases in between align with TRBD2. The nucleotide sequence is TGTGCCAGCAGTTACTCGGCTAGCGGGAGGTCTAACACCGGGGAGCTGTTTTTT. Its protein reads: CASSYSASGRSNTGELFF.